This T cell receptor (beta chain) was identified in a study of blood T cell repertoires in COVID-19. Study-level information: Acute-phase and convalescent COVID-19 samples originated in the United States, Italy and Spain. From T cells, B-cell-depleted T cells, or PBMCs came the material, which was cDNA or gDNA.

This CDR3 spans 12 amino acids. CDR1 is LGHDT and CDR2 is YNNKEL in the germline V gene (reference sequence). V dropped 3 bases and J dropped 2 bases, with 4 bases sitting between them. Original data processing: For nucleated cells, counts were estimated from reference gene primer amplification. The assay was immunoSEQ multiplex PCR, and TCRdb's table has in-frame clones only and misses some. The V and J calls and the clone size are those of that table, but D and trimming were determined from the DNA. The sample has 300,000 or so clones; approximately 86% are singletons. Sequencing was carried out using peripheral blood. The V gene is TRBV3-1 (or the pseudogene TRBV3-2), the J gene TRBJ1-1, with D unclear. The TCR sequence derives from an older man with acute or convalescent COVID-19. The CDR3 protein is CASSHSNTEAFF. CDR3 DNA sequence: TGTGCCAGCAGCCACTCTAACACTGAAGCTTTCTTT.